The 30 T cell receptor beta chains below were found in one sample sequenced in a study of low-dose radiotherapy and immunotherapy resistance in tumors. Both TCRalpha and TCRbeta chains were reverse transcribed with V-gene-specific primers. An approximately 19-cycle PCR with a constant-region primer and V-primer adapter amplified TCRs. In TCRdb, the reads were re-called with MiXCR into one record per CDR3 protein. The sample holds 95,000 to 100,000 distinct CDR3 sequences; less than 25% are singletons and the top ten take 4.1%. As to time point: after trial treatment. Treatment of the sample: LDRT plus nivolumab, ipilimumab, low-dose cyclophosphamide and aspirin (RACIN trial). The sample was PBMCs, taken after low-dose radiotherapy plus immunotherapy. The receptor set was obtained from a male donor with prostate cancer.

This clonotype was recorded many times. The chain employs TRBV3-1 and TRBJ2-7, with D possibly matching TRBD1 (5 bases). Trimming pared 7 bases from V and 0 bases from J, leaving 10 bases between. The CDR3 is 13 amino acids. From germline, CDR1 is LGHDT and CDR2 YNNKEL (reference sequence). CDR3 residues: CASTGYSSYEQYF. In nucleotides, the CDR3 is TGTGCCAGCACAGGGTACAGCTCCTACGAGCAGTACTTC.

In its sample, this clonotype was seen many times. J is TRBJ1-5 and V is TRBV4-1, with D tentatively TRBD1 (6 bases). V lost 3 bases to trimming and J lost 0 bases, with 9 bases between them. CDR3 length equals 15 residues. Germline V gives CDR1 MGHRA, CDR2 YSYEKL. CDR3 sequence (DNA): TGCGCCAGCAGCCACCTACAGGGTAGCAATCAGCCCCAGCATTTT. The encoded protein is CASSHLQGSNQPQHF.

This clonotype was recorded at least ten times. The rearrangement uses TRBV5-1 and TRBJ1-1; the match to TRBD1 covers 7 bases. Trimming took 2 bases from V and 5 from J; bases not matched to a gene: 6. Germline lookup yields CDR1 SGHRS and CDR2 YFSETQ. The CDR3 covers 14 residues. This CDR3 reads CASSFTGDGTEAFF. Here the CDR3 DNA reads TGCGCCAGCAGCTTTACAGGGGACGGAACTGAAGCTTTCTTT.

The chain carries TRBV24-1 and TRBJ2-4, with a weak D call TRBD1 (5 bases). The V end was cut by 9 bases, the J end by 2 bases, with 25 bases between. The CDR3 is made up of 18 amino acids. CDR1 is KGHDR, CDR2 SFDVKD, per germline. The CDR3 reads CATRVGRTRVRTKNIQYF. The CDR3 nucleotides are TGTGCCACCCGCGTCGGTAGGACACGGGTTCGGACCAAAAACATTCAGTACTTC.

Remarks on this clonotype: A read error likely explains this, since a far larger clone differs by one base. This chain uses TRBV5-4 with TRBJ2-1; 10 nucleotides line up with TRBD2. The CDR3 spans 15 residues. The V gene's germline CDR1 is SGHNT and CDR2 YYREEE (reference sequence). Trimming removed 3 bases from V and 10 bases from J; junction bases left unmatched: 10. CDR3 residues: CASSSALAGLEEQFF. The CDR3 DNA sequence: TGTGCCAGCAGCTCGGCACTAGCGGGGCTGGAGGAGCAGTTCTTC. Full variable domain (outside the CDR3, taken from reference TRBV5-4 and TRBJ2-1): ETGVTQSPTHLIKTRGQQVTLRCSSQSGHNTVSWYQQALGQGPQFIFQYYREEENGRGNFPPRFSGLQFPNYSSELNVNALELDDSALYLCASSSALAGLEEQFFGPGTRLTVL.

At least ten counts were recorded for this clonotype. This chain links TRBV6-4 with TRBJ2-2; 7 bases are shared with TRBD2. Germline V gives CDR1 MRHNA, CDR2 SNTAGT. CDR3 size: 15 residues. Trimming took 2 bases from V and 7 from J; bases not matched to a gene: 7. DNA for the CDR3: TGTGCCAGCAGTGACGGGGCTAGCGGAGGCGGGGAGCTGTTTTTT. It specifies CASSDGASGGGELFF.

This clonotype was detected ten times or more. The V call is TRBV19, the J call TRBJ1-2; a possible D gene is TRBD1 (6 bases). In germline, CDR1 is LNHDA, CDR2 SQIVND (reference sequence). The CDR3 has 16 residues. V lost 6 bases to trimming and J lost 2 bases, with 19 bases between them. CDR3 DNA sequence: TGTGCCAGTAGCCTCAGGGGTAATCGTCCGAACTATGGCTACACCTTC. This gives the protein CASSLRGNRPNYGYTF.

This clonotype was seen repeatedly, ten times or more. The CDR3 DNA reads TGTGCCAGCAGTCCGGGGGGACTAGGTGACGAGCTGTTTTTT. Its protein product is CASSPGGLGDELFF. V gene TRBV12-3 or TRBV12-4 combines with J gene TRBJ2-2; the match to TRBD2 covers 8 bases. The CDR3 totals 14 residues. V gave up 5 bases and J gave up 11 bases; unmatched junction bases: 10.

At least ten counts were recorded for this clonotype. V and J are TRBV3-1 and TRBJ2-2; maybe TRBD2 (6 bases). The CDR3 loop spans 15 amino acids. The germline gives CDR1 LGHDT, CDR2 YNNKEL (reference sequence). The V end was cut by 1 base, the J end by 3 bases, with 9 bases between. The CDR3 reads CASSQGWRDTGELFF. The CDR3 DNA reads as TGTGCCAGCAGCCAAGGCTGGAGGGACACCGGGGAGCTGTTTTTT.

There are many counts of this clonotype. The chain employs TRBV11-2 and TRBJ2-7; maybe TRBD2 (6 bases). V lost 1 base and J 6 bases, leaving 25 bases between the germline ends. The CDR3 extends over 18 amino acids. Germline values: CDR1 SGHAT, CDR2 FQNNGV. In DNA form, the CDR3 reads TGTGCCAGCAGCTTAGGGCCCCTGTCGGGGAGGACTCAAATCGAGCAGTACTTC. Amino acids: CASSLGPLSGRTQIEQYF.

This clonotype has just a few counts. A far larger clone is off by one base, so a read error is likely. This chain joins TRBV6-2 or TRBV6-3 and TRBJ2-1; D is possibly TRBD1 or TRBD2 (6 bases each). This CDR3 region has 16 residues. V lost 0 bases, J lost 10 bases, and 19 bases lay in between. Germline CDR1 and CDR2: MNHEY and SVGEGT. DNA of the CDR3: TGTGCCAGCAGTTACTCGGGGGGCACGGGTTCCTACGAGCAGTTCTTC. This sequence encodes CASSYSGGTGSYEQFF.

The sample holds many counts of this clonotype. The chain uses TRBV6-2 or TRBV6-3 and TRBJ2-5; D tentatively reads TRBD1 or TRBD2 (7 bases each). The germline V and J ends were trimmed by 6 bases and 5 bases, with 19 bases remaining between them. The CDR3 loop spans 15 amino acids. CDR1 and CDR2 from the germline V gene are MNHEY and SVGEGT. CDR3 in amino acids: CASRGRGAGGETQYF. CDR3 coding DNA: TGTGCCAGCAGAGGCCGGGGGGCAGGGGGGGAGACCCAGTACTTC.

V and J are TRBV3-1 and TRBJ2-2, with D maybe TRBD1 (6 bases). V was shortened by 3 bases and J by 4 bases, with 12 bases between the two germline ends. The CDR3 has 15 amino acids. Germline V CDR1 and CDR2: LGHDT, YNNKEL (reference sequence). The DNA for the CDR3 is TGTGCCAGCAGCCAGGCAGGGGTAGGCACCGGGGAGCTGTTTTTT. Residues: CASSQAGVGTGELFF.

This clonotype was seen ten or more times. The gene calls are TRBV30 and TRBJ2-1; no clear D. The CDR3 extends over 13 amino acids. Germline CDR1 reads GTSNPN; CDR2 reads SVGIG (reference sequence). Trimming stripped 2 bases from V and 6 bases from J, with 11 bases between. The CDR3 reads CAWSSWSSNEQFF. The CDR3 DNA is TGTGCCTGGAGTTCTTGGAGTAGCAATGAGCAGTTCTTC.

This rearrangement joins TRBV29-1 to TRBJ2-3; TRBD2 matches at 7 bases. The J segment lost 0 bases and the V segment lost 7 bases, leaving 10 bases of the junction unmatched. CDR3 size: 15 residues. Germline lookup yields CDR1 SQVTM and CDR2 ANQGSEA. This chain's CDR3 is CSADGGLQSTDTQYF. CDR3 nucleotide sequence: TGCAGCGCTGACGGGGGACTACAGAGCACAGATACGCAGTATTTT.

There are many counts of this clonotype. The CDR3 loop reads CASSYQGAGMETQYF. The CDR3 DNA sequence: TGTGCCAGCAGCTACCAGGGGGCAGGAATGGAGACCCAGTACTTC. The rearrangement links TRBV7-9 to TRBJ2-5; 8 bases align to TRBD1. The CDR3 sequence is 15 residues long. Germline loops: CDR1 SEHNR, CDR2 FQNEAQ (reference sequence). The V and J ends lost 4 bases and 5 bases, in that order; junction bases with no gene match: 9. The variable domain in full, with the rest retrieved from reference TRBV7-9 and TRBJ2-5, is DTGVSQNPRHKITKRGQNVTFRCDPISEHNRLYWYRQTLGQGPEFLTYFQNEAQLEKSRLLSDRFSAERPKGSFSTLEIQRTEQGDSAMYLCASSYQGAGMETQYFGPGTRLLVL.

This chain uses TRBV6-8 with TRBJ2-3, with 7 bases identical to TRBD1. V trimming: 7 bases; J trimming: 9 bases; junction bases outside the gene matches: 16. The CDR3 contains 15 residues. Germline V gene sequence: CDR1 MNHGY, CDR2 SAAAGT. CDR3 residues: CASIDRHETGQTQYF. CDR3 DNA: TGTGCCAGCATAGACCGGCACGAAACGGGACAGACGCAGTATTTT.

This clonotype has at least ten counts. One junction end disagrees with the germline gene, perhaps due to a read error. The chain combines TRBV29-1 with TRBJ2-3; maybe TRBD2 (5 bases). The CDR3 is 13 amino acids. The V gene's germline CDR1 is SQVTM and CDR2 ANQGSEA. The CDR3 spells CSVVSGSRNAPVF. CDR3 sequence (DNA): TGCAGCGTTGTGTCGGGGAGCAGGAACGCTCCGGTTTTT.

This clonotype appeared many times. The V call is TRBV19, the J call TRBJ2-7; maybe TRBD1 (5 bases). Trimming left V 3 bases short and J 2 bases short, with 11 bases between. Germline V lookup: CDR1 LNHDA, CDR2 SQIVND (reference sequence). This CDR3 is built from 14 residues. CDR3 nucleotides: TGTGCCAGTAGTATCAGGGAAGAGACCTACGAGCAGTACTTC. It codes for CASSIREETYEQYF.

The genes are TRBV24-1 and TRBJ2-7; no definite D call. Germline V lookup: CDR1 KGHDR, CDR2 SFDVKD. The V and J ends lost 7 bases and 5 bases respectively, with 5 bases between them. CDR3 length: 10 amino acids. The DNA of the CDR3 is TGTGCCACCAGGAATCACGAGCAGTACTTC. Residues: CATRNHEQYF.

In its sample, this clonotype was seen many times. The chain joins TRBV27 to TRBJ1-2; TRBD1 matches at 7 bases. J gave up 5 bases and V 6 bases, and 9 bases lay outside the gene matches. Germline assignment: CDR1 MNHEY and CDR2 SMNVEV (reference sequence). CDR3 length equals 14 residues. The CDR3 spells CASRTTGMFYGYTF. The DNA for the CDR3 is TGTGCCAGCAGGACGACAGGGATGTTTTATGGCTACACCTTC.

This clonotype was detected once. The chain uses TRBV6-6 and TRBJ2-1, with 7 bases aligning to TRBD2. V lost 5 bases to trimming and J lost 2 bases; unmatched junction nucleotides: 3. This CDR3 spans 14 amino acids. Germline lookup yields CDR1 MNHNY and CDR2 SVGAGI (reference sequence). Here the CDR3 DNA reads TGTGCCAGCAGTCGAGCGGGAACCTACAATGAGCAGTTCTTC. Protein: CASSRAGTYNEQFF.

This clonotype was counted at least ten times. The CDR3 DNA reads TGTGCCACCCAGGGACAGGGCCTACAAGAAGCTTTCTTT. Translated: CATQGQGLQEAFF. The J gene is TRBJ1-1, the V gene TRBV2; TRBD1 matches at 9 bases. The length of the CDR3 is 13 residues. Germline V gene sequence: CDR1 SNHLY, CDR2 FYNNEI. V was clipped by 10 bases and J by 8 bases; unmatched bases: 11.

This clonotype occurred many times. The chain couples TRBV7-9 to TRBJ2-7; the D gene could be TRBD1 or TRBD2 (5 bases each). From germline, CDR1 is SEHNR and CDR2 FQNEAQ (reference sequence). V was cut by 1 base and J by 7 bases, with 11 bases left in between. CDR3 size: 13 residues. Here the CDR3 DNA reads TGTGCCAGCAGCTTAGGTGGCAGGGAGGAGCAGTACTTC. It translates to CASSLGGREEQYF. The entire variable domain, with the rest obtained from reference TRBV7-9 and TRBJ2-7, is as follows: DTGVSQNPRHKITKRGQNVTFRCDPISEHNRLYWYRQTLGQGPEFLTYFQNEAQLEKSRLLSDRFSAERPKGSFSTLEIQRTEQGDSAMYLCASSLGGREEQYFGPGTRLTVT.

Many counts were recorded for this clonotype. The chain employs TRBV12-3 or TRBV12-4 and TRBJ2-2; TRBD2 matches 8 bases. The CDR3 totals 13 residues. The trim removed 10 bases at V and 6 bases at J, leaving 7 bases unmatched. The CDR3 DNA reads TGTGCCACCCAGGGACTAGAGGCCGGGGAGCTGTTTTTT. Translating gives CATQGLEAGELFF.

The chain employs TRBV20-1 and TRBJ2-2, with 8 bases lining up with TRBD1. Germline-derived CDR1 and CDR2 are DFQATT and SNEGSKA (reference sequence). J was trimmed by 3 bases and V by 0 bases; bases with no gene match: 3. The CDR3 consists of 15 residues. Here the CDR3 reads CSARESDRDTGELFF. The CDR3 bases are TGCAGTGCTAGAGAGTCGGACAGGGACACCGGGGAGCTGTTTTTT.

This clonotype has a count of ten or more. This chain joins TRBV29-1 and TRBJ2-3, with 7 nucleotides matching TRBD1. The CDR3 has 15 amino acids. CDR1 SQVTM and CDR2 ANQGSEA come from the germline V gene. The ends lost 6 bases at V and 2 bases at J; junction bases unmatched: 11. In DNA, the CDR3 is TGCAGCGTGATGACAGGGACCCCCTACACAGATACGCAGTATTTT. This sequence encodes CSVMTGTPYTDTQYF.

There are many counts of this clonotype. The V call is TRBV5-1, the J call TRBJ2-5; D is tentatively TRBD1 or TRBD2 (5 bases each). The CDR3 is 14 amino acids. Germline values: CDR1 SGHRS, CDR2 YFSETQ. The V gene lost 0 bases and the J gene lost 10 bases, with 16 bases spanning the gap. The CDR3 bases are TGCGCCAGCAGCTTGGTGGCGGTTCTGGGGGACCAGTACTTC. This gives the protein CASSLVAVLGDQYF.

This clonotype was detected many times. As DNA, the CDR3 is TGTGCCAGCAGCTTGAGTGGGAAGCCCCAGCATTTT. The encoded protein is CASSLSGKPQHF. The chain joins TRBV7-2 to TRBJ1-5; D remains unclear. The germline V gene encodes CDR1 SGHTA and CDR2 FQGNSA. Trimming cost V 3 bases and J 8 bases, with 8 bases left between them. The CDR3 is 12 amino acids.

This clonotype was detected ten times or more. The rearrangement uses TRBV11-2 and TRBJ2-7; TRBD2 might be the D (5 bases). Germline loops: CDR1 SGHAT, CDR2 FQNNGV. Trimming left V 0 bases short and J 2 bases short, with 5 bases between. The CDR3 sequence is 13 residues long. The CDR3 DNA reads TGTGCCAGCAGCTTAGACGGGGCCTACGAGCAGTACTTC. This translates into CASSLDGAYEQYF.